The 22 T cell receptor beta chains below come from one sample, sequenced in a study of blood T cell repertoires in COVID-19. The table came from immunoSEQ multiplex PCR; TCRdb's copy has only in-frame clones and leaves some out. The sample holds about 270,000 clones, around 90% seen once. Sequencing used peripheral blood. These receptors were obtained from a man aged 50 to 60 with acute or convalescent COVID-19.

This chain's CDR3 is CASSPVAGQSSGNTIYF. CDR3 coding DNA: TGCGCCAGCAGCCCCGTAGCGGGACAGAGCTCTGGAAACACCATATATTTT. The rearrangement uses TRBV5-1 and TRBJ1-3; 7 bases are a match to TRBD1. CDR1 and CDR2 (germline): SGHRS, YFSETQ. CDR3 length: 17 residues. Losses at the gene ends were 4 bases for V and 0 bases for J; bases not matched to a gene: 10.

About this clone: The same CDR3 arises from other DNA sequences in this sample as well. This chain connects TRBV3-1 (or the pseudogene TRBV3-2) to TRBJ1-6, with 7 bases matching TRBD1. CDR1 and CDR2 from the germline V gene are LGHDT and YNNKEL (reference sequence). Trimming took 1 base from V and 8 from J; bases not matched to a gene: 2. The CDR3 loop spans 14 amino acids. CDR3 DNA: TGTGCCAGCAGCCAAGTAGGGGGCGATTCACCCCTCCACTTT. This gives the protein CASSQVGGDSPLHF.

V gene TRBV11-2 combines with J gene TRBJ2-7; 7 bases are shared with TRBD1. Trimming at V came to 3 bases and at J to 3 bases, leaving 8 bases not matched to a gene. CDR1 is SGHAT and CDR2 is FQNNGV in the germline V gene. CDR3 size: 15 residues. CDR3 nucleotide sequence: TGTGCCAGCAGCTTCCTCAACAGGGGAGTCTACGAGCAGTACTTC. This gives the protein CASSFLNRGVYEQYF.

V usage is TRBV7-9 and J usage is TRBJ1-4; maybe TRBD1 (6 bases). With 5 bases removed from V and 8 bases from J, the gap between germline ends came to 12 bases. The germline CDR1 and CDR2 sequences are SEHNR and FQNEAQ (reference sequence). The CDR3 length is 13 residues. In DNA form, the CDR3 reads TGTGCCAGCAGCAGGGGGGCCTCCGAAAAACTGTTTTTT. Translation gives CASSRGASEKLFF.

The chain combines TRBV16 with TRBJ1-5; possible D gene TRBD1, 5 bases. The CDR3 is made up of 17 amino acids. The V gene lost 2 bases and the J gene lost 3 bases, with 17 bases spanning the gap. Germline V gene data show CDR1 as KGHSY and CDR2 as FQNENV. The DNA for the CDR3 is TGTGCCAGCAGCCAAGGGTCATGGGGCAGGTTCAATCAGCCCCAGCATTTT. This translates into CASSQGSWGRFNQPQHF.

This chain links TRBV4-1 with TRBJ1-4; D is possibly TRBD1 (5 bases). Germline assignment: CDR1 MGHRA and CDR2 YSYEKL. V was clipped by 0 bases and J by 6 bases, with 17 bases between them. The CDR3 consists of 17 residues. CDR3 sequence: CASSQEELTVLYEKLFF. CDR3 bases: TGCGCCAGCAGCCAAGAGGAGCTGACAGTCCTCTATGAAAAACTGTTTTTT.

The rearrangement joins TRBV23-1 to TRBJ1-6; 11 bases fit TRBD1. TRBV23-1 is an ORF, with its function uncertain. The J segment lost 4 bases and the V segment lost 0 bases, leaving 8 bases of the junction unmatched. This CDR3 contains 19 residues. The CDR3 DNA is TGCGCCAGCAGTCAATCGGTTACCGGGACAGGGGGTTATAATTCACCCCTCCACTTT. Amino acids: CASSQSVTGTGGYNSPLHF.

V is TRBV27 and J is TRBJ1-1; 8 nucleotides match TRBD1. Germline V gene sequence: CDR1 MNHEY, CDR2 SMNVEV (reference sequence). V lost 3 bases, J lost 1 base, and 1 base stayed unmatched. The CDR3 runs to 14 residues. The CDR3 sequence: CASSFDRGNTEAFF. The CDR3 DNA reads TGTGCCAGCAGTTTTGACAGGGGGAACACTGAAGCTTTCTTT.

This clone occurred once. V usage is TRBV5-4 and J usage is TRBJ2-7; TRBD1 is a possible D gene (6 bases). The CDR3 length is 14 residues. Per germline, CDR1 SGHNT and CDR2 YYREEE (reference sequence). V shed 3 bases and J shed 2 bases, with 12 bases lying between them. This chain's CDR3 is CASSSRGKAYEQYF. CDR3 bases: TGTGCCAGCAGCTCCAGGGGAAAGGCCTACGAGCAGTACTTC.

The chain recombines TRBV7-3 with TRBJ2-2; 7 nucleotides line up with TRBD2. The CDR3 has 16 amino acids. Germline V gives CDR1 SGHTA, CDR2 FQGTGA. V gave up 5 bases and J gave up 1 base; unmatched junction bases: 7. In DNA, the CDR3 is TGTGCCAGCAGCGAGATGGCTAGCGGGAACACCGGGGAGCTGTTTTTT. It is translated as CASSEMASGNTGELFF.

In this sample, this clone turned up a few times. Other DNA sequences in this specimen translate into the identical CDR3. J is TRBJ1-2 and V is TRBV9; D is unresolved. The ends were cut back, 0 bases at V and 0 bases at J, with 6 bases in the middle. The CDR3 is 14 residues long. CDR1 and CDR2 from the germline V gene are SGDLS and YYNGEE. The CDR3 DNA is TGTGCCAGCAGCGTAGGAGAAGCTAACTATGGCTACACCTTC. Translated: CASSVGEANYGYTF.

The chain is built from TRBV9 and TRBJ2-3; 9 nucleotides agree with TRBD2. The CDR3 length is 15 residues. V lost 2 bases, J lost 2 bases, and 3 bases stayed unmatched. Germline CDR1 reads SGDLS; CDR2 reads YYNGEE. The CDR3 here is CASSVSGGNTDTQYF. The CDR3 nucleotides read TGTGCCAGCAGCGTTAGCGGGGGTAACACAGATACGCAGTATTTT.

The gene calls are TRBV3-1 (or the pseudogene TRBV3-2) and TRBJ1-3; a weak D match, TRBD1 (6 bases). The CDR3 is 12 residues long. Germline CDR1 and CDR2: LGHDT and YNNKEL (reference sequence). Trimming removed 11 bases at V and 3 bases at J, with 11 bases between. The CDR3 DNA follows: TGTGCCTCGGCAGGGGATGGAAACACCATATATTTT. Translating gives CASAGDGNTIYF.

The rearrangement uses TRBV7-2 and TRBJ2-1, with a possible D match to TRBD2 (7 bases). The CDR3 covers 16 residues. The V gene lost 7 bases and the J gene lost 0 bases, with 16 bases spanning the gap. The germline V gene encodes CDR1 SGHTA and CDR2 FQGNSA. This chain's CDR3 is CASKWRGRSSYNEQFF. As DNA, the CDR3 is TGTGCCAGCAAATGGCGGGGGCGGAGCTCCTACAATGAGCAGTTCTTC. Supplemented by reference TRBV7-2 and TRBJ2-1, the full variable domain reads GAGVSQSPSNKVTEKGKDVELRCDPISGHTALYWYRQSLGQGLEFLIYFQGNSAPDKSGLPSDRFSAERTGGSVSTLTIQRTQQEDSAVYLCASKWRGRSSYNEQFFGPGTRLTVL.

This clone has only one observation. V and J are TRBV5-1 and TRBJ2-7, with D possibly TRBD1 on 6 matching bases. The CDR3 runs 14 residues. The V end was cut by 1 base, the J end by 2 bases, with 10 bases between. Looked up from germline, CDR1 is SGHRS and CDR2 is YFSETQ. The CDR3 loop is CASSLQTGPYEQYF. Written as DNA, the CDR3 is TGCGCCAGCAGCTTGCAGACAGGTCCCTACGAGCAGTACTTC.

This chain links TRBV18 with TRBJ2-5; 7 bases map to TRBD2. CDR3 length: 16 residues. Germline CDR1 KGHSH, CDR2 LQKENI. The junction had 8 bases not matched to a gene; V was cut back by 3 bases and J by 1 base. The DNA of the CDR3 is TGTGCCAGCTCACCGCCCCGGGGGGTTGGCCAAGAGACCCAGTACTTC. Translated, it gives CASSPPRGVGQETQYF.

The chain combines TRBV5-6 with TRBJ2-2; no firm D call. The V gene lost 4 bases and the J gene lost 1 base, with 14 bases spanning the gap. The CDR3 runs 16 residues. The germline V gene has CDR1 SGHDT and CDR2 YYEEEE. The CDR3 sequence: CASSRSISGNTGELFF. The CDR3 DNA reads TGTGCCAGCAGCCGCTCGATCTCAGGGAACACCGGGGAGCTGTTTTTT.

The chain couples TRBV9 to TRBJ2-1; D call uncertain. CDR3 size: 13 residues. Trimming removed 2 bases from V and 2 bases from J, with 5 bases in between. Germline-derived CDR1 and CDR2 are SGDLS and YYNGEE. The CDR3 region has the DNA TGTGCCAGCAGCGTGGAGACCTACAATGAGCAGTTCTTC. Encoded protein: CASSVETYNEQFF.

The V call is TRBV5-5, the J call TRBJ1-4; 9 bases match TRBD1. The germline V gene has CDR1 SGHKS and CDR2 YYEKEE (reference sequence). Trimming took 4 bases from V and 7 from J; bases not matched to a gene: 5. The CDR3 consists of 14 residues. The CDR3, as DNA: TGTGCCAGCAGCAACCGGGACAGGGTTGAAAAACTGTTTTTT. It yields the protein CASSNRDRVEKLFF.

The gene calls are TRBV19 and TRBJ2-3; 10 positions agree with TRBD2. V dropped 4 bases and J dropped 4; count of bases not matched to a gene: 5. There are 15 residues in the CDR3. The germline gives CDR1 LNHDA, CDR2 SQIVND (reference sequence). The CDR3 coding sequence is TGTGCCAGTAGTAATCAGCGGGGGGGCGCAGATACGCAGTATTTT. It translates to CASSNQRGGADTQYF.

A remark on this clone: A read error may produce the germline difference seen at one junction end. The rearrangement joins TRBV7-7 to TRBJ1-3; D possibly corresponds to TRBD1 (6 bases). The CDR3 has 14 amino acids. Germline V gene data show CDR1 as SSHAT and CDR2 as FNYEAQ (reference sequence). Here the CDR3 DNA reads TGTGCTAGCAGCCTCACAGGGCACGGAAACACCATATATTTT. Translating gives CASSLTGHGNTIYF.

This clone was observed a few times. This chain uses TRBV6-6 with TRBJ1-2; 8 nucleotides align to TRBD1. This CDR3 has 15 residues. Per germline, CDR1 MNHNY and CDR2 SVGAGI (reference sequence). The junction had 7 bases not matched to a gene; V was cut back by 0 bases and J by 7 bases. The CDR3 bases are TGTGCCAGCAGTTACTCGATGTCAGGGGGCGGTGGCTACACCTTC. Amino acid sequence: CASSYSMSGGGGYTF.